This TCR beta chain stems from a study of blood T cell repertoires in COVID-19. The junction had 4 bases not matched to a gene; V was cut back by 4 bases and J by 7 bases. CDR3 size: 13 residues. Germline assignment: CDR1 LNHDA and CDR2 SQIVND (reference sequence). TCRdb's table, derived via immunoSEQ multiplex PCR, lists solely in-frame clones and lacks some. This sample has 100,000 to 150,000 clones, with 65% to 85% found just once. The rearrangement uses TRBV19 and TRBJ1-5, with 7 bases lining up with TRBD1. This clonotype originated in a man older than 75 with active or convalescent COVID-19. Sequenced input: peripheral blood. Here the CDR3 DNA reads TGTGCCAGTAGTAAGGGGGCTAGACAGCCCCAGCATTTT. Protein product: CASSKGARQPQHF.